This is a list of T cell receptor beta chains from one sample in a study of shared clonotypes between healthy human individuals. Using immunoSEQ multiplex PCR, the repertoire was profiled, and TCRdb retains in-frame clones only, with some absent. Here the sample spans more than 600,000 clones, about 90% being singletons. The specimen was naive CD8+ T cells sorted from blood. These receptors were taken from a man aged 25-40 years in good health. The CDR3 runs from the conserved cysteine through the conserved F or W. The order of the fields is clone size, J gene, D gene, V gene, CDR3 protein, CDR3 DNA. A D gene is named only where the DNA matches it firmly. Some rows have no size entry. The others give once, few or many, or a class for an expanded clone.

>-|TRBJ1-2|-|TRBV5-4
CASSFGTPLRGYTF
TGTGCCAGCAGCTTCGGGACACCGTTGCGGGGCTACACCTTC
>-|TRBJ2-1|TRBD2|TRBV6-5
CASTPLAGAYNEQFF
TGTGCCAGCACCCCACTAGCGGGAGCCTACAATGAGCAGTTCTTC
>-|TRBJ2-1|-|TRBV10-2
CAAQVPDGINNEQFF
TGCGCCGCCCAAGTCCCCGACGGGATTAACAATGAGCAGTTCTTC
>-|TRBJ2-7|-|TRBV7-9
CASSFIPTSTYEQYF
TGTGCCAGCAGCTTTATCCCGACGTCAACCTACGAGCAGTACTTC
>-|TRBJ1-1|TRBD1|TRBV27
CASSPRQGAFTEAFF
TGTGCCAGCAGTCCGCGACAGGGGGCGTTCACTGAAGCTTTCTTT
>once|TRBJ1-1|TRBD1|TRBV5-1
CASSRSGGDHTEAFF
TGCGCCAGCAGTCGATCAGGGGGAGATCACACTGAAGCTTTCTTT
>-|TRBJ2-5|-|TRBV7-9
CASSTRGPETQYF
TGTGCCAGCAGCACGAGGGGTCCAGAGACCCAGTACTTC
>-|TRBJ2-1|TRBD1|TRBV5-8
CASSLDGTVLRQFF
TGTGCCAGCAGCTTGGATGGGACAGTCCTGAGGCAGTTCTTC
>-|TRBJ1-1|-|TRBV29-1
CSVGRMNTEAFF
TGCAGCGTTGGAAGGATGAACACTGAAGCTTTCTTT
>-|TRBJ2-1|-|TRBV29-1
CSVEDLPGRLRDEQFF
TGCAGCGTTGAAGACCTTCCGGGACGGCTGAGGGATGAGCAGTTCTTC
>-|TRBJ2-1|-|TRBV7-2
CASSLNGGSYNEQFF
TGTGCCAGCAGCTTAAACGGGGGCTCCTACAATGAGCAGTTCTTC
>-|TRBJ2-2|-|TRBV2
CASSRQNTGELFF
TGTGCCAGCAGTCGACAGAACACCGGGGAGCTGTTTTTT
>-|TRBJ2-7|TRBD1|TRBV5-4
CASSSTGTGDGEQYF
TGTGCCAGCAGCTCTACCGGGACAGGGGACGGCGAGCAGTACTTC
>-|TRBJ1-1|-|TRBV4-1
CASSQEGGLTGDTEAFF
TGCGCCAGCAGCCAAGAAGGGGGACTTACCGGGGACACTGAAGCTTTCTTT
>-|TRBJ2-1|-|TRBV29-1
CSAHEGLPNEQFF
TGCAGCGCGCATGAAGGACTCCCCAATGAGCAGTTCTTC
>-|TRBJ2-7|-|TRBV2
CASSAGHDEVSYEQYF
TGTGCCAGCAGTGCTGGTCATGACGAAGTTTCCTACGAGCAGTACTTC
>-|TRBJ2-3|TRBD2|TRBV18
CASSSGLAGESSTDTQYF
TGTGCCAGCTCCTCTGGACTAGCGGGAGAGTCTAGCACAGATACGCAGTATTTT
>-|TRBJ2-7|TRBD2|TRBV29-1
CSVEGLAGDIQQYF
TGCAGCGTTGAGGGACTAGCGGGAGATATACAGCAGTACTTC
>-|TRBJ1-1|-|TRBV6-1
CASLSLFMNTEAFF
TGTGCCAGTTTGAGCCTCTTCATGAACACTGAAGCTTTCTTT
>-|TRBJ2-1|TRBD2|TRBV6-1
CASSEWGLPLNEQFF
TGTGCCAGCAGTGAATGGGGACTACCCCTCAATGAGCAGTTCTTC
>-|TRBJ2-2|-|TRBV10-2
CASGIGPNTGELFF
TGCGCCAGCGGTATTGGGCCGAACACCGGGGAGCTGTTTTTT
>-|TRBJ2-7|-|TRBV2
CASSGVLSLTYEQYF
TGTGCCAGCAGTGGGGTCCTCTCACTTACCTACGAGCAGTACTTC
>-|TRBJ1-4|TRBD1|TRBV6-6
CASSYDGQGLF
TGTGCCAGCAGTTACGACGGACAGGGGCTTTTT
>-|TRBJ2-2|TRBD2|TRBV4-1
CASRGLPGELFF
TGCGCCAGCAGGGGACTACCAGGGGAGCTGTTTTTT
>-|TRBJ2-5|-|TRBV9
CASSARGLFQETQYF
TGTGCCAGCAGCGCGCGGGGCCTCTTCCAAGAGACCCAGTACTTC
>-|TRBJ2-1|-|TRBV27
CASSMGTDYNEQFF
TGTGCCAGCAGTATGGGGACGGACTACAATGAGCAGTTCTTC
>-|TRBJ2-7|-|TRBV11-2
CASSAYEQYF
TGTGCCAGCAGCGCCTACGAGCAGTACTTC
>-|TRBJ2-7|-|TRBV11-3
CASSLTASYEQYF
TGTGCCAGCAGCTTGACAGCCTCCTACGAGCAGTACTTC
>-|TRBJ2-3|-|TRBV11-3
CASSLRQGEASTQYF
TGTGCCAGCAGCTTACGACAAGGGGAGGCTAGTACGCAGTATTTT
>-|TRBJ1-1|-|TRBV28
CASSFGGMNTEAFF
TGTGCCAGCAGCTTCGGGGGGATGAACACTGAAGCTTTCTTT
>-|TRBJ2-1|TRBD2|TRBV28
CASSLGAGVSNEQFF
TGTGCCAGCAGTTTGGGAGCGGGAGTATCGAATGAGCAGTTCTTC
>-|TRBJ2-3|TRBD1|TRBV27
CASSLFGDRVPDTQYF
TGTGCCAGCAGTTTATTTGGGGACAGGGTCCCAGATACGCAGTATTTT
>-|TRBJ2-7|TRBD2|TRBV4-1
CASSQGGLAAYSYEQYF
TGCGCCAGCAGCCAAGGAGGACTAGCGGCCTACTCCTACGAGCAGTACTTC
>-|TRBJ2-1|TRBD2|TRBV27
CASSLGLAGYNEQFF
TGTGCCAGCAGTTTAGGGCTAGCGGGCTACAATGAGCAGTTCTTC
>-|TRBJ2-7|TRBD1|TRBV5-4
CASRSGQGERQYF
TGTGCCAGCAGATCCGGACAGGGGGAAAGGCAGTACTTC
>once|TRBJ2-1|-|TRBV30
CAGVSEVNEQFF
TGTGCCGGGGTGTCGGAGGTGAATGAGCAGTTCTTC
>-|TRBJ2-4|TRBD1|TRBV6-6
CASSYPRTGAKNIQYF
TGTGCCAGCAGCTACCCCCGGACAGGGGCCAAAAACATTCAGTACTTC
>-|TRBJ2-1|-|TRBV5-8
CASSLIGSYNEQFF
TGTGCCAGCAGCTTGATAGGCTCCTACAATGAGCAGTTCTTC
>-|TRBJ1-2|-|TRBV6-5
CASSYSYRANYGYTF
TGTGCCAGCAGTTACTCTTACAGGGCCAACTATGGCTACACCTTC
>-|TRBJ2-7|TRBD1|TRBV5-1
CASSSGQGSVTYEQYF
TGCGCCAGCAGCTCTGGACAGGGCTCCGTTACCTACGAGCAGTACTTC